These 26 T cell receptor beta chains were all obtained from the same sample, sequenced in a study of CD8 T cells in ankylosing spondylitis. TCRdb re-called the 5' RACE reads with MiXCR, one entry per CDR3 protein. The table lists about 36,000 distinct CDR3 sequences, 4.5% to 6% of them singletons. The sample taken for sequencing was blood, either unsorted or a sorted T cell fraction (not recorded which). Receptors originate from a male donor with ankylosing spondylitis or in good health (not recorded which).

This clonotype was recorded many times. The rearrangement uses TRBV7-2 and TRBJ1-5; D possibly corresponds to TRBD1 (6 bases). V gave up 5 bases and J gave up 4 bases, with 15 bases separating them. This CDR3 has 15 residues. Germline V gives CDR1 SGHTA, CDR2 FQGNSA. CDR3 DNA: TGTGCCAGCAGCCCATTGACAGGTCGGAATCAGCCCCAGCATTTT. It yields the protein CASSPLTGRNQPQHF.

This clonotype was picked up many times. V gene TRBV27 combines with J gene TRBJ2-1, with D uncertain. CDR1 is MNHEY and CDR2 is SMNVEV in the germline V gene (reference sequence). V lost 8 bases, J lost 7 bases, and 24 bases lay in between. This CDR3 spans 16 amino acids. Here the CDR3 reads CASRVWGIAYENEQFF. CDR3 coding DNA: TGTGCCAGCCGAGTTTGGGGAATCGCTTACGAAAATGAGCAGTTCTTC.

Many counts were recorded for this clonotype. This chain connects TRBV4-2 to TRBJ2-3, with 11 bases fitting TRBD1. Germline trimming cut 8 bases from V and 6 bases from J; bases unmatched to any gene: 13. This CDR3 has 16 amino acids. Germline V gene sequence: CDR1 LGHNA, CDR2 YNFKEQ. CDR3 sequence: CASAAQDRGRVDTQYF. The DNA for the CDR3 is TGTGCCAGCGCCGCCCAGGACAGGGGGCGAGTGGATACGCAGTATTTT.

This clonotype showed up many times. This chain connects TRBV20-1 to TRBJ1-1, with D perhaps matching TRBD1 (6 bases). Germline V CDR1 and CDR2: DFQATT, SNEGSKA (reference sequence). V was trimmed by 0 bases and J by 7 bases, leaving 12 bases between them. This CDR3 has 13 amino acids. CDR3 bases: TGCAGTGCTAGAGAGGGCAGGGGAAATGAAGCTTTCTTT. Translation gives CSAREGRGNEAFF.

This clonotype was observed at least ten times. The J gene is TRBJ2-4, the V gene TRBV20-1, with D unclear. The V gene's germline CDR1 is DFQATT and CDR2 SNEGSKA (reference sequence). CDR3 length equals 12 residues. Trimming left V 3 bases short and J 6 bases short, with 9 bases between. The CDR3 is CSASQTSNIQYF. The CDR3 region has the DNA TGCAGTGCTAGCCAGACCTCAAACATTCAGTACTTC.

The chain employs TRBV24-1 and TRBJ1-5, with D maybe TRBD1 (5 bases). The V end lost 4 bases, the J end lost 3 bases, and 12 bases lay between the germline ends. Germline V gene sequence: CDR1 KGHDR, CDR2 SFDVKD. This CDR3 comprises 15 residues. CDR3 sequence reads: CATSDTDSLNQPQHF. The DNA of the CDR3 is TGTGCCACCAGTGACACAGACAGCCTCAATCAGCCCCAGCATTTT.

This clonotype was detected ten times or more. The chain has TRBV29-1 and TRBJ2-7; D unclear. This CDR3 comprises 12 residues. Germline values: CDR1 SQVTM, CDR2 ANQGSEA. CDR3 amino acids: CSATLNRYEQYF. The CDR3 DNA is TGCTCCGCGACCCTAAACCGCTACGAGCAGTACTTC.

This clonotype was seen at least ten times. V usage is TRBV5-1 and J usage is TRBJ2-2, with D tentatively TRBD2 (5 bases). The CDR3 is 14 amino acids. In germline, CDR1 is SGHRS, CDR2 YFSETQ. The germline V and J ends were trimmed by 7 bases and 2 bases, with 12 bases remaining between them. CDR3 nucleotides: TGCGCCAGCGGATCGACGGGAAACACCGGGGAGCTGTTTTTT. Translating gives CASGSTGNTGELFF.

Ten or more counts support this clonotype. J is TRBJ1-4 and V is TRBV5-1, with D perhaps TRBD1 (6 bases). The CDR3 runs to 14 residues. Germline V lookup: CDR1 SGHRS, CDR2 YFSETQ. V lost 2 bases, J lost 8 bases, and 13 bases lay in between. The CDR3 spells CASSLQGTEEKLFF. The CDR3, as DNA: TGCGCCAGCAGCTTACAGGGAACTGAGGAAAAACTGTTTTTT.

This clonotype was recorded at least ten times. The chain combines TRBV7-9 with TRBJ2-7, with 8 bases lining up with TRBD1. Germline V gene lookup returns CDR1 SEHNR and CDR2 FQNEAQ (reference sequence). The CDR3 is 15 amino acids. V gave up 5 bases and J gave up 1 base; unmatched junction bases: 7. CDR3 nucleotides: TGTGCCAGCAGCACTACGACAGGGGAGTCCTACGAGCAGTACTTC. This sequence encodes CASSTTTGESYEQYF.

This clonotype was picked up many times. The chain employs TRBV6-2 or TRBV6-3 and TRBJ2-7; 7 nucleotides line up with TRBD1. The V and J ends lost 6 bases and 0 bases, in that order; junction bases with no gene match: 8. Per germline, CDR1 MNHEY and CDR2 SVGEGT. The CDR3 covers 15 residues. The CDR3, as DNA: TGTGCCAGCAGCCCGGCGTGGGACAGCTCCTACGAGCAGTACTTC. Its protein product is CASSPAWDSSYEQYF.

V and J are TRBV6-1 and TRBJ1-5; no definite D call. Germline assignment: CDR1 MNHNS and CDR2 SASEGT. With 6 bases removed from V and 0 bases from J, the gap between germline ends came to 15 bases. CDR3 size: 16 residues. CDR3 bases: TGTGCCAGCAGCCCTTCCTCGAAGATTAGCAATCAGCCCCAGCATTTT. Protein: CASSPSSKISNQPQHF.

This clonotype was observed at least ten times. The chain couples TRBV2 to TRBJ2-1; D is unresolved. There are 14 residues in the CDR3. V was trimmed by 4 bases and J by 9 bases, leaving 16 bases between them. The V gene's germline CDR1 is SNHLY and CDR2 FYNNEI. CDR3 protein: CASSVAKGWGEQFF. In DNA form, the CDR3 reads TGTGCCAGCAGTGTTGCGAAGGGATGGGGTGAGCAGTTCTTC. The variable domain in full, with the rest retrieved from reference TRBV2 and TRBJ2-1, is EPEVTQTPSHQVTQMGQEVILRCVPISNHLYFYWYRQILGQKVEFLVSFYNNEISEKSEIFDDQFSVERPDGSNFTLKIRSTKLEDSAMYFCASSVAKGWGEQFFGPGTRLTVL.

This clonotype was detected many times. The chain is built from TRBV4-3 and TRBJ2-1, with unresolved D. The germline CDR1 and CDR2 sequences are LGHNA and YSLEER. The CDR3 covers 16 residues. V gave up 1 base and J gave up 3 bases, with 13 bases separating them. DNA of the CDR3: TGCGCCAGCAGCCAAGTGGACGGACGGAGCTACAATGAGCAGTTCTTC. Translated, it gives CASSQVDGRSYNEQFF.

This clonotype appeared many times. The rearrangement uses TRBV20-1 and TRBJ2-3; no reliable D call. This CDR3 has 13 residues. The germline gives CDR1 DFQATT, CDR2 SNEGSKA (reference sequence). V lost 4 bases and J lost 2, with 10 bases in between. In DNA, the CDR3 is TGCAGTGCTAAGGTGGGGTCCACAGATACGCAGTATTTT. It codes for CSAKVGSTDTQYF.

In its sample, this clonotype was seen once. This rearrangement joins TRBV6-1 to TRBJ2-7; D might be TRBD2 (6 bases). The V gene lost 3 bases and the J gene lost 2 bases, with 8 bases spanning the gap. Germline V gene data show CDR1 as MNHNS and CDR2 as SASEGT. There are 13 residues in the CDR3. CDR3 amino acids: CASSEREPYEQYF. CDR3 DNA sequence: TGTGCCAGCAGTGAGCGGGAACCCTACGAGCAGTACTTC.

Many counts were recorded for this clonotype. The gene calls are TRBV24-1 and TRBJ2-1; 7 bases line up with TRBD2. CDR3 length: 16 amino acids. Germline V gene sequence: CDR1 KGHDR, CDR2 SFDVKD. V dropped 3 bases and J dropped 3; count of bases not matched to a gene: 7. CDR3 residues: CATSDPSSGGYNEQFF. The CDR3 nucleotides read TGTGCCACCAGTGATCCCTCTAGCGGAGGCTACAATGAGCAGTTCTTC.

This clonotype came up many times. The chain joins TRBV27 to TRBJ2-5; maybe TRBD2 (6 bases). This CDR3 is 13 amino acids long. Germline loops: CDR1 MNHEY, CDR2 SMNVEV (reference sequence). The V and J ends lost 6 bases and 2 bases respectively, with 10 bases between them. The CDR3: CASRKGLQETQYF. The CDR3 bases are TGTGCCAGCAGGAAGGGACTGCAAGAGACCCAGTACTTC.

This clonotype was observed at least ten times. Its ends do not fully match the called genes, so a read error is possible. The chain couples TRBV20-1 to TRBJ1-2; tentative D call: TRBD1 (6 bases). This CDR3 region has 15 residues. Germline assignment: CDR1 DFQATT and CDR2 SNEGSKA (reference sequence). The CDR3 loop reads CCARRDNLLNYGYTF. In DNA, the CDR3 is TGCTGTGCTAGGCGGGACAACCTACTTAACTATGGCTACACCTTC.

Many counts were recorded for this clonotype. The genes are TRBV4-2 and TRBJ2-3; D assignment may be TRBD1 or TRBD2 (5 bases each). Germline CDR1 is LGHNA and CDR2 is YNFKEQ. With 1 base removed from V and 2 bases from J, the gap between germline ends came to 16 bases. This CDR3 spans 17 amino acids. CDR3 sequence: CASSQGFGTVNTDTQYF. The CDR3 DNA sequence: TGTGCCAGCAGCCAAGGGTTTGGGACGGTGAACACAGATACGCAGTATTTT.

This clonotype has ten or more counts. This chain connects TRBV20-1 to TRBJ1-5, with 9 bases aligning to TRBD1. J gave up 6 bases and V 1 base, and 13 bases lay outside the gene matches. Germline CDR1 DFQATT, CDR2 SNEGSKA (reference sequence). The CDR3 consists of 17 residues. DNA for the CDR3: TGCAGTGCTAGAGGGATGGGACAGGGTGTCTTTATTCAGCCCCAGCATTTT. Its translation is CSARGMGQGVFIQPQHF.

This clonotype was seen ten or more times. The chain is built from TRBV5-1 and TRBJ2-1; possible D gene TRBD2, 6 bases. Germline V CDR1 and CDR2: SGHRS, YFSETQ. The CDR3 spans 14 residues. The V end lost 4 bases, the J end lost 3 bases, and 11 bases lay between the germline ends. The CDR3 nucleotides are TGCGCCAGCAGCCGAGTAGCGGACTACAATGAGCAGTTCTTC. Translated: CASSRVADYNEQFF.

This clonotype was counted at least ten times. V usage is TRBV12-3 or TRBV12-4 and J usage is TRBJ2-7, with 13 bases aligning to TRBD2. The CDR3 totals 14 residues. V was pared by 4 bases and J by 6 bases, with 3 bases of the junction left unmatched. CDR3 DNA sequence: TGTGCCAGCAGTTCGGGACTAGCGGGGACCGAGCAGTACTTC. Translation: CASSSGLAGTEQYF.

This clonotype has ten or more counts. The chain couples TRBV29-1 to TRBJ2-2; 7 positions match TRBD1. CDR1 and CDR2 from the germline V gene are SQVTM and ANQGSEA. V was pared by 7 bases and J by 1 base, with 3 bases of the junction left unmatched. This CDR3 comprises 13 residues. The CDR3 DNA is TGCAGCGGGGCAGGGGGGAACACCGGGGAGCTGTTTTTT. Its protein product is CSGAGGNTGELFF.

Ten or more counts support this clonotype. The gene calls are TRBV9 and TRBJ1-1; 7 bases fit TRBD1. The V gene's germline CDR1 is SGDLS and CDR2 YYNGEE. V lost 0 bases to trimming and J lost 6 bases; unmatched junction nucleotides: 8. This CDR3 is 15 amino acids long. Here the CDR3 DNA reads TGTGCCAGCAGCGTAGTAGCAGGGGGATTCGCTGAAGCTTTCTTT. It is translated as CASSVVAGGFAEAFF.

This clonotype was found many times. V is TRBV2 and J is TRBJ2-7, with TRBD2 matching over 12 bases. The germline V gene has CDR1 SNHLY and CDR2 FYNNEI. The length of the CDR3 is 19 residues. V lost 5 bases, J lost 2 bases, and 16 bases stayed unmatched. The CDR3 DNA reads TGTGCCAGCAGTTTCCCCCACGGGACTAGCGGGCCAATTACCTACGAGCAGTACTTC. Translating it yields CASSFPHGTSGPITYEQYF.